This entry describes one T cell receptor beta chain. As yet, its antigen is unknown. Researchers used genomic DNA as the template to profile TCR beta VDJ and CDR3. From the reads, TCRdb called clonotypes with MiXCR, one entry per CDR3 protein. The table shows tens of thousands of distinct CDR3 sequences, with 76% occurring only once. Germline values: CDR1 GTSNPN, CDR2 SVGIG (reference sequence). Trimming stripped 3 bases from V and 6 bases from J, with 20 bases between. The CDR3 is 15 amino acids. This entry is derived from a study of CD8+CD57+ T cells in acquired aplastic anemia. At the level of the study: Reads per healthy sample averaged around 10 million (CD4+) and 11.0 million (CD8+). Points from the study as a whole: The study identified almost 30 CD8+ CDR3 sequences shared by patients and controls.

The chain joins TRBV30 to TRBJ1-2; a weak D match, TRBD1 (5 bases). The TCR was taken from a human donor in good health, serving as a control. Sequencing was carried out using sorted CD4+, CD8+, or CD8+CD57+ T cells (not recorded which) from PBMCs. The CDR3 here is CAWRANGHGGDGYTF. The CDR3 DNA reads as TGTGCCTGGAGGGCAAATGGACACGGTGGGGATGGCTACACCTTC.